The entry below gives a single TCR beta chain sequence along with its context. Authors' analysis steps: Reference gene primer amplification in the assay estimated nucleated cell counts. Clones were read by immunoSEQ multiplex PCR, and TCRdb kept only the in-frame ones, dropping some. The V and J calls and clone size are taken from that table; D and trimming were inferred from the DNA. The sample shows 350,000 to 500,000 clones, over 75% of them seen only once. This CDR3 comprises 16 residues. Looked up from germline, CDR1 is MGHDK and CDR2 is SYGVNS. V dropped 4 bases and J dropped 0 bases, with 16 bases sitting between them. The sample comes from a study of blood T cell repertoires in COVID-19. Those who participated ranged in age from about 18 to 95 years and resided in 20 to 25 US areas. Participants were placed into cohorts based on the clinical history they reported. Exposed study participants had met a COVID-19 case within 2 weeks before entry.

This clonotype was obtained from a young woman who had been exposed to COVID-19. The chain links TRBV25-1 to TRBJ2-7; tentatively, D is TRBD2 (5 bases). The sample consisted of PBMCs or T cells enriched from blood (not recorded which). The CDR3 DNA follows: TGTGCCAGCAGTGCCTCCCCCCGGGAAGGCTCCTACGAGCAGTACTTC. Its protein product is CASSASPREGSYEQYF.